The rows below give T cell receptor beta chains drawn from one sample of a study of early T cells in non-severe SARS-CoV-2 infection. TCRdb ran MiXCR on the 5' RACE reads and lists one entry per CDR3 protein. This sample yields some 25,000 distinct CDR3 sequences, of which roughly 6% are seen a single time; less than 3% belongs to the top ten. The material sequenced was whole blood. All receptors come from an adult who was a healthcare worker with PCR-confirmed SARS-CoV-2 infection or an uninfected control (not recorded which). Both conserved end residues are part of each CDR3. The D gene is left open where the match is weak. Clone size is shown for a subset of rows, as once, few, many or a class of expanded clone.

>many|NA|TRBV28|TRBJ1-3
CASSAPGRPSGNTIYF
TGTGCCAGCAGTGCCCCGGGACGGCCCTCTGGAAACACCATATATTTT
>many|TRBD2|TRBV2|TRBJ2-1
CASSISGAFYNEQFF
TGTGCCAGCAGTATTAGCGGGGCCTTCTACAATGAGCAGTTCTTC
>NA|TRBD1|TRBV11-2|TRBJ2-2
CASSADRATGELFF
TGTGCCAGCAGCGCGGACAGGGCGACCGGGGAGCTGTTTTTT
>many|NA|TRBV20-1|TRBJ2-5
CSAPESLRGQQETQYF
TGCAGTGCTCCAGAGAGTCTGCGGGGCCAACAAGAGACCCAGTACTTC
>NA|NA|TRBV7-6|TRBJ2-7
CASSPVPRNLYEQYF
TGTGCCAGCAGCCCCGTACCGCGAAACCTCTACGAGCAGTACTTC
>many|NA|TRBV5-1|TRBJ2-2
CASSLAEGYTGELFF
TGCGCCAGCAGCTTGGCGGAGGGATACACCGGGGAGCTGTTTTTT
>few|TRBD1|TRBV7-6|TRBJ2-3
CASSLSGGPGTQYF
TGTGCCAGCAGCCTTTCAGGGGGACCGGGTACGCAGTATTTT
>many|TRBD1|TRBV24-1|TRBJ2-1
CATSDPGTGSRNEQFF
TGTGCCACCAGTGACCCCGGGACAGGGTCTAGGAATGAGCAGTTCTTC
>few|NA|TRBV7-3|TRBJ2-3
CASSLTGDRPSTDTQYF
TGTGCCAGCAGCTTAACGGGAGACAGACCATCCACAGATACGCAGTATTTT
>NA|TRBD2|TRBV7-9|TRBJ2-3
CASSPPTSGVTDTQYF
TGTGCCAGCAGCCCCCCCACTAGCGGGGTCACAGATACGCAGTATTTT
>many|NA|TRBV3-1|TRBJ2-5
CASSLHRLETQYF
TGTGCCAGCAGCTTACATAGACTGGAGACCCAGTACTTC
>many|NA|TRBV27|TRBJ1-1
CASSLVGVGGTEAFF
TGTGCCAGCAGTTTAGTCGGGGTCGGTGGCACTGAAGCTTTCTTT
>medium-sized|NA|TRBV29-1|TRBJ2-1
CSARGLGVPGASYNEQFF
TGCAGCGCCCGGGGTCTAGGGGTTCCGGGGGCCTCCTACAATGAGCAGTTCTTC
>NA|NA|TRBV20-1|TRBJ2-3
CSALNKIRGGNTDTQYF
TGCAGTGCTCTCAACAAAATCAGGGGGGGGAACACAGATACGCAGTATTTT
>few|NA|TRBV28|TRBJ2-5
CASSPAGLGSETQYF
TGTGCCAGCAGCCCCGCGGGTTTGGGTTCGGAGACCCAGTACTTC
>NA|NA|TRBV28|TRBJ1-1
CASSPIGNTEAFF
TGTGCCAGCAGCCCTATTGGGAACACTGAAGCTTTCTTT
>many|NA|TRBV11-2|TRBJ1-2
CASRMWDKSTSNYGYTF
TGTGCCAGCAGAATGTGGGACAAGTCTACTAGCAACTATGGCTACACCTTC
>few|NA|TRBV5-1|TRBJ2-5
CASSLPGETQYF
TGCGCCAGCAGCTTGCCGGGGGAGACCCAGTACTTC
>many|NA|TRBV7-6|TRBJ2-3
CASSLAGGRSSTDTQYF
TGTGCCAGCAGCTTAGCGGGGGGCCGATCTAGCACAGATACGCAGTATTTT
>many|NA|TRBV20-1|TRBJ2-4
CSARTLGSPAAKNIQYF
TGCAGTGCTAGGACACTCGGGAGTCCGGCGGCTAAAAACATTCAGTACTTC
>few|TRBD2|TRBV5-1|TRBJ2-1
CASGTSGGHNEQFF
TGCGCCAGCGGTACTAGCGGGGGCCACAATGAGCAGTTCTTC
>many|TRBD1|TRBV11-2|TRBJ1-4
CASSRTGWNEKLFF
TGTGCCAGCAGCCGGACAGGGTGGAATGAAAAACTGTTTTTT
>many|TRBD1|TRBV7-2|TRBJ2-7
CASSPGQGGPYEQYF
TGTGCCAGCAGCCCGGGACAGGGGGGACCCTACGAGCAGTACTTC
>many|NA|TRBV7-9|TRBJ1-1
CASSLELGNTEAFF
TGTGCCAGCAGCTTGGAACTTGGGAACACTGAAGCTTTCTTT
>many|NA|TRBV7-2|TRBJ2-1
CASSFRGFNEQFF
TGTGCCAGCAGCTTCAGGGGTTTCAATGAGCAGTTCTTC
>many|NA|TRBV12-3/TRBV12-4|TRBJ2-3
CASSLGGPLDTQYF
TGTGCCAGCAGTTTGGGGGGACCCCTGGATACGCAGTATTTT
>many|NA|TRBV6-5|TRBJ1-1
CASSYSNSNTEAFF
TGTGCCAGCAGTTACTCGAACAGCAACACTGAAGCTTTCTTT
>NA|NA|TRBV3-1|TRBJ1-1
CASSQEGVTEAFF
TGTGCCAGCAGCCAAGAGGGTGTGACTGAAGCTTTCTTT
>many|NA|TRBV28|TRBJ1-6
CASGLPDGRGRNSPLHF
TGTGCCAGCGGCCTCCCGGACGGGCGCGGCCGAAATTCACCCCTCCACTTT
>medium-sized|NA|TRBV19|TRBJ1-2
CASRATTGNYGYTF
TGTGCCAGTAGAGCCACAACAGGGAACTATGGCTACACCTTC
>many|TRBD1|TRBV29-1|TRBJ1-1
CSGTGAGSEAFF
TGCAGCGGGACAGGGGCCGGATCTGAAGCTTTCTTT
>many|NA|TRBV20-1|TRBJ1-1
CSARRGGNTEAFF
TGCAGTGCTAGAAGAGGGGGGAACACTGAAGCTTTCTTT
>many|NA|TRBV2|TRBJ2-2
CASSPRTVRTGELFF
TGTGCCAGCAGTCCCCGGACAGTCCGCACCGGGGAGCTGTTTTTT
>many|NA|TRBV4-1|TRBJ2-5
CASSQDGLETQYF
TGCGCCAGCAGCCAAGACGGTTTAGAGACCCAGTACTTC
>many|NA|TRBV20-1|TRBJ1-1
CSATRGGNTEAFF
TGCAGTGCTACGAGGGGGGGAAACACTGAAGCTTTCTTT
>many|NA|TRBV12-3/TRBV12-4|TRBJ2-1
CASLRGGSYNEQFF
TGTGCCAGCCTCAGGGGGGGGTCCTACAATGAGCAGTTCTTC
>many|NA|TRBV7-9|TRBJ2-7
CASSLVGPGGDYEQYF
TGTGCCAGCAGCTTAGTGGGGCCTGGGGGCGACTACGAGCAGTACTTC
>many|NA|TRBV29-1|TRBJ2-2
CSVRDRNTGELFF
TGCAGCGTTCGCGACAGGAACACCGGGGAGCTGTTTTTT
>many|NA|TRBV20-1|TRBJ2-2
CSASLASSTGELFF
TGCAGTGCTAGTTTGGCTAGCAGTACCGGGGAGCTGTTTTTT
>few|TRBD1|TRBV15|TRBJ1-6
CATSSPGQGDNSPLHF
TGTGCCACCAGCAGTCCGGGACAGGGGGATAATTCACCCCTCCACTTT